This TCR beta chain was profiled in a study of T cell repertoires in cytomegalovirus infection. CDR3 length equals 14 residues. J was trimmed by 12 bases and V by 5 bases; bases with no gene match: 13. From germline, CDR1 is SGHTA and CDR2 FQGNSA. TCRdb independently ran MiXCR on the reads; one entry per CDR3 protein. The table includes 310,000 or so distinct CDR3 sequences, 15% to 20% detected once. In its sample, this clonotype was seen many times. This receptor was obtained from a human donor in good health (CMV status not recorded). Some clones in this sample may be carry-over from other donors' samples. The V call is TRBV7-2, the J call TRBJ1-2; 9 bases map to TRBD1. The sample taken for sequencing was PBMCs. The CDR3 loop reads CASSAGTGRSVHTF. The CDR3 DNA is TGTGCCAGCAGCGCCGGGACAGGGAGATCCGTCCACACCTTC.